The 26 T cell receptor beta chains in this list originate from one sample, sequenced in a study of Ad26.COV2.S vaccination and SARS-CoV-2 variants. Treatment defined: some 19 received Ad26.COV2.S at low or high dose, single or two shots; 5 received placebo; per-sample allocation not given. Sampling was performed 63 days after the first vaccine or placebo injection. Using immunoSEQ multiplex PCR, the repertoire was profiled, and TCRdb retains in-frame clones only, with some absent. Found here are 350,000 to 500,000 clones, around nine tenths of them singletons; the top ten hold 9% to 15%. Sequences were derived from peripheral blood, sampled in a trial of Ad26.COV2.S vaccine versus placebo. These receptors were collected from a person aged 18-65 years who received the Ad26.COV2.S COVID-19 vaccine or a placebo.

This clone is a singleton in its sample. This chain uses TRBV29-1 with TRBJ1-1; D call uncertain. The germline gives CDR1 SQVTM, CDR2 ANQGSEA. This CDR3 is built from 16 residues. Trimming cost V 6 bases and J 1 base, with 21 bases left between them. CDR3 in DNA: TGCAGCGTCGCGATTCCGCGGGGATTAAGGAACACTGAAGCTTTCTTT. Its protein is CSVAIPRGLRNTEAFF.

V and J are TRBV15 and TRBJ1-1; 9 bases align to TRBD1. Trimming removed 0 bases from V and 5 bases from J; junction bases left unmatched: 7. This CDR3 is 16 amino acids long. The germline CDR1 and CDR2 sequences are LNHNV and YYDKDF (reference sequence). The CDR3 region is CATSRDRGTGKTEAFF. Here the CDR3 DNA reads TGTGCCACCAGCAGAGATAGGGGGACAGGGAAAACTGAAGCTTTCTTT. Full variable domain (missing parts from reference TRBV15 and TRBJ1-1): DAMVIQNPRYQVTQFGKPVTLSCSQTLNHNVMYWYQQKSSQAPKLLFHYYDKDFNNEADTPDNFQSRRPNTSFCFLDIRSPGLGDTAMYLCATSRDRGTGKTEAFFGQGTRLTVV.

The chain recombines TRBV5-4 with TRBJ2-7; TRBD1 is a possible D gene (6 bases). The CDR3 spans 15 residues. Trimming took off 3 bases at V and 4 bases at J, with 17 bases between the two ends. CDR1 and CDR2 from the germline V gene are SGHNT and YYREEE (reference sequence). CDR3 sequence: CASSWGPDSVYEQYF. CDR3 nucleotide sequence: TGTGCCAGCAGCTGGGGGCCAGACTCGGTATACGAGCAGTACTTC.

The V and J genes are TRBV10-2 and TRBJ2-7; 8 bases match TRBD2. Germline V gene lookup returns CDR1 WSHSY and CDR2 SAAADI. The CDR3 runs 19 residues. V was clipped by 0 bases and J by 10 bases; unmatched bases: 23. DNA of the CDR3: TGCGCCAGCAGTGAGTCGACGAGTTTGGGGGGACTAGAGGCCTACCCACAGTACTTC. As protein: CASSESTSLGGLEAYPQYF.

The V call is TRBV5-1, the J call TRBJ2-7; 7 bases line up with TRBD1. V was clipped by 4 bases and J by 4 bases; unmatched bases: 8. The CDR3 has 14 amino acids. Germline V gene sequence: CDR1 SGHRS, CDR2 YFSETQ. In DNA, the CDR3 is TGCGCCAGCAGCCGTCTGGACAGGAGGTACGAGCAGTACTTC. The encoded protein is CASSRLDRRYEQYF. The complete variable domain, with remaining parts taken from reference TRBV5-1 and TRBJ2-7, reads KAGVTQTPRYLIKTRGQQVTLSCSPISGHRSVSWYQQTPGQGLQFLFEYFSETQRNKGNFPGRFSGRQFSNSRSEMNVSTLELGDSALYLCASSRLDRRYEQYFGPGTRLTVT.

V usage is TRBV30 and J usage is TRBJ2-3; TRBD2 aligns across 10 bases. V gave up 0 bases and J gave up 11 bases; unmatched junction bases: 8. This CDR3 has 14 residues. CDR1 and CDR2 from the germline V gene are GTSNPN and SVGIG (reference sequence). The chain's CDR3 is CAWSVASGRVEQYF. CDR3 DNA: TGTGCCTGGAGTGTAGCGAGCGGGAGGGTCGAGCAGTATTTT.

This CDR3 is CASSLAQGLAAFKDYEQYF. In nucleotides, the CDR3 is TGTGCCAGCAGCTTAGCGCAAGGTCTAGCGGCGTTTAAGGACTACGAGCAGTACTTC. The V call is TRBV7-2, the J call TRBJ2-7; 7 nucleotides align to TRBD2. The trim removed 0 bases at V and 3 bases at J, leaving 17 bases unmatched. CDR1 and CDR2 from the germline V gene are SGHTA and FQGNSA. The CDR3 length is 19 residues.

V gene TRBV6-2 or TRBV6-3 combines with J gene TRBJ2-7; perhaps TRBD1 as D (5 bases). This CDR3 region has 14 residues. Germline CDR1 is MNHEY and CDR2 is SVGEGT. The V gene lost 2 bases and the J gene lost 1 base, with 9 bases spanning the gap. CDR3 in DNA: TGTGCCAGCAGTTACCAGGGAAGGTCCTACGAGCAGTACTTC. Amino acids: CASSYQGRSYEQYF.

The chain uses TRBV10-1 and TRBJ1-3; 10 bases match TRBD1. CDR1 WNHNN and CDR2 SYGVQD come from the germline V gene (reference sequence). The CDR3 spans 15 residues. The V segment lost 8 bases and the J segment 0 bases; nucleotides outside the gene matches: 4. The CDR3 reads CASRDRGCSGNTIYF. The CDR3 coding sequence is TGCGCCAGCCGGGACAGGGGCTGCTCTGGAAACACCATATATTTT.

This chain uses TRBV27 with TRBJ1-1; D is unresolved. From germline, CDR1 is MNHEY and CDR2 SMNVEV (reference sequence). The CDR3 has 14 amino acids. Trimming removed 5 bases from V and 1 base from J, with 11 bases in between. CDR3 DNA: TGTGCCAGCAGTACCCGAGGAGGGAACACTGAAGCTTTCTTT. This gives the protein CASSTRGGNTEAFF.

V and J are TRBV27 and TRBJ2-7; no definite D call. Deletions cut 2 bases from V and 2 bases from J, with 7 bases between. CDR1 and CDR2 from the germline V gene are MNHEY and SMNVEV (reference sequence). This CDR3 comprises 13 residues. CDR3 residues: CASSLHTPYEQYF. The CDR3 nucleotides read TGTGCCAGCAGTTTACATACCCCCTACGAGCAGTACTTC.

CDR3 sequence (DNA): TGTGCCAGCAGCTTGGGAGGACTGGGGAGCACTGAAGCTTTCTTT. Amino acid sequence: CASSLGGLGSTEAFF. The V and J genes are TRBV5-5 and TRBJ1-1; no firm D call. CDR1 is SGHKS and CDR2 is YYEKEE in the germline V gene (reference sequence). The V gene lost 0 bases and the J gene lost 4 bases, with 13 bases spanning the gap. There are 15 residues in the CDR3.

The V call is TRBV30, the J call TRBJ2-7, with D possibly being TRBD2 (5 bases). Germline V lookup: CDR1 GTSNPN, CDR2 SVGIG (reference sequence). The V end lost 3 bases, the J end lost 4 bases, and 10 bases lay between the germline ends. CDR3 length equals 12 residues. In DNA, the CDR3 is TGTGCCTGGAGAACGGGGAATTACGAGCAGTACTTC. This codes for CAWRTGNYEQYF.

The chain employs TRBV20-1 and TRBJ2-1; no reliable D call. Trimming took off 3 bases at V and 3 bases at J, with 21 bases between the two ends. Germline V lookup: CDR1 DFQATT, CDR2 SNEGSKA (reference sequence). This CDR3 region has 17 residues. The CDR3 bases are TGCAGTGCTAGTCCCGCAAGACACCTCACGTTCTACAATGAGCAGTTCTTC. Protein sequence: CSASPARHLTFYNEQFF.

This chain links TRBV5-4 with TRBJ2-1; the match to TRBD2 covers 11 bases. CDR3 length: 18 amino acids. The V gene's germline CDR1 is SGHNT and CDR2 YYREEE (reference sequence). Losses at the gene ends were 1 base for V and 0 bases for J; bases not matched to a gene: 6. Here the CDR3 reads CASSLRLAGGSSYNEQFF. The CDR3, as DNA: TGTGCCAGCAGCTTGCGCCTAGCGGGAGGCTCCTCCTACAATGAGCAGTTCTTC.

CDR3 nucleotides: TGCGCCAGCAGCCGAGACAGGGGTAATGAAAAACTGTTTTTT. Translation: CASSRDRGNEKLFF. The rearrangement joins TRBV4-3 to TRBJ1-4, with 8 bases aligning to TRBD1. Per the germline V gene, CDR1 is LGHNA and CDR2 is YSLEER. After removal of 4 bases from V and 4 bases from J, the junction contained 2 bases not matched to a gene. The CDR3 consists of 14 residues.

V is TRBV6-6 and J is TRBJ2-7, with D hard to call. V lost 2 bases to trimming and J lost 10 bases, with 15 bases between them. Germline CDR1 is MNHNY and CDR2 is SVGAGI (reference sequence). This CDR3 contains 13 residues. The CDR3 DNA is TGTGCCAGCAGTTACGATAGTGGAAGATTACAGTACTTC. This codes for CASSYDSGRLQYF.

The gene calls are TRBV7-9 and TRBJ2-1; 7 bases fit TRBD1. This CDR3 spans 15 amino acids. V lost 5 bases and J lost 4; bases outside the gene matches: 8. Germline values: CDR1 SEHNR, CDR2 FQNEAQ (reference sequence). CDR3 nucleotides: TGTGCCAGCAGCCCACCGGGACAGAGGTACAATGAGCAGTTCTTC. Translating gives CASSPPGQRYNEQFF.

The rearrangement links TRBV5-6 to TRBJ2-1; D ambiguous. This CDR3 comprises 16 residues. Per germline, CDR1 SGHDT and CDR2 YYEEEE. V was pared by 4 bases and J by 1 base, with 15 bases between. Written as DNA, the CDR3 is TGTGCCAGCAGCCATACGTCTGGTTGGTCCTACAATGAGCAGTTCTTC. It codes for CASSHTSGWSYNEQFF.

The DNA of the CDR3 is TGCGCCAGCAGTGCTCTCGAGGACAGGGCCAACAATGAGCAGTTCTTC. This sequence encodes CASSALEDRANNEQFF. The V call is TRBV10-1, the J call TRBJ2-1; 8 bases agree with TRBD1. The CDR3 is 16 residues long. Unmatched junction bases numbered 10, after V lost 4 bases and J lost 5 bases. Per the germline V gene, CDR1 is WNHNN and CDR2 is SYGVQD (reference sequence).

Only a few counts were recorded for this clone. The genes are TRBV5-1 and TRBJ1-6, with 7 bases fitting TRBD1. V was clipped by 4 bases and J by 7 bases; unmatched bases: 5. The CDR3 contains 14 residues. In germline, CDR1 is SGHRS, CDR2 YFSETQ. CDR3 in DNA: TGCGCCAGCAGCCCGGGACAGCAAAATTCACCCCTCCACTTT. As protein: CASSPGQQNSPLHF.

The chain combines TRBV9 with TRBJ2-3; D is uncertain. Trimming took off 3 bases at V and 2 bases at J, with 7 bases between the two ends. This CDR3 has 13 residues. Germline values: CDR1 SGDLS, CDR2 YYNGEE. CDR3 sequence (DNA): TGTGCCAGCAGCGCCCGTCCCACAGATACGCAGTATTTT. It codes for CASSARPTDTQYF.

Only a few counts were recorded for this clone. The J gene is TRBJ2-1, the V gene TRBV10-1; tentative D call: TRBD1 (5 bases). V was clipped by 8 bases and J by 12 bases, with 17 bases between them. CDR1 WNHNN and CDR2 SYGVQD come from the germline V gene (reference sequence). CDR3 size: 12 residues. DNA for the CDR3: TGCGCCAGCGGCACACTGGACACGGGGCAGTTCTTC. This translates into CASGTLDTGQFF.

The chain recombines TRBV6-2 or TRBV6-3 with TRBJ2-5, with D unresolved. This CDR3 comprises 14 residues. V was pared by 1 base and J by 2 bases, with 8 bases between. The germline V gene has CDR1 MNHEY and CDR2 SVGEGT. The CDR3 loop reads CASSYLFQQETQYF. CDR3 nucleotide sequence: TGTGCCAGCAGTTACTTATTTCAGCAAGAGACCCAGTACTTC.

J is TRBJ1-1 and V is TRBV18; 8 bases align to TRBD1. This CDR3 region has 13 residues. Germline CDR1 and CDR2: KGHSH and LQKENI. V was pared by 1 base and J by 8 bases, with 3 bases of the junction left unmatched. The CDR3 reads CASSPLDREEAFF. The CDR3 DNA reads as TGTGCCAGCTCACCACTGGACAGGGAGGAAGCTTTCTTT. The full variable domain, rest sourced from reference TRBV18 and TRBJ1-1, is NAGVMQNPRHLVRRRGQEARLRCSPMKGHSHVYWYRQLPEEGLKFMVYLQKENIIDESGMPKERFSAEFPKEGPSILRIQQVVRGDSAAYFCASSPLDREEAFFGQGTRLTVV.

This chain connects TRBV7-9 to TRBJ2-1, with 9 bases aligning to TRBD2. V dropped 5 bases and J dropped 4; count of bases not matched to a gene: 6. Per germline, CDR1 SEHNR and CDR2 FQNEAQ (reference sequence). CDR3 length equals 15 residues. The CDR3 sequence: CASSLLAGLYNEQFF. The CDR3 nucleotides read TGTGCCAGCAGCCTACTAGCGGGCCTGTACAATGAGCAGTTCTTC.